These T cell receptor beta chains were read from a single sample in a study of cytomegalovirus exposure and HLA in healthy donors. Some clones are missing from TCRdb's copy, which holds only in-frame ones; the method was immunoSEQ multiplex PCR. The profile shows more than 150,000 clones, more than 75% of them singletons. Sequencing was performed on PBMCs. The receptor source for this set is a woman aged 18-29 years in good health and CMV-seronegative. CDR3s include the opening cysteine and the closing phenylalanine or tryptophan. The D gene is left open where the match is weak. The size entry is marked missing in some rows and otherwise reads once, few, many or a size class.

j_call	clone_size	d_call	v_call	cdr3_nt	cdr3_aa
TRBJ2-1	NA	NA	TRBV4-3	TGCGCCAGCAGCCCAAAGACAGCGCCCGAACTCTACAATGAGCAGTTCTTC	CASSPKTAPELYNEQFF
TRBJ2-3	NA	TRBD1	TRBV11-2	TGTGCCAGCAGCTCGACAGGGCGTCTCGCAGATACGCAGTATTTT	CASSSTGRLADTQYF
TRBJ2-3	NA	NA	TRBV5-1	TGCGCCAGCAGCCTCACCCGGGGCGGGATGAGCACAGATACGCAGTATTTT	CASSLTRGGMSTDTQYF
TRBJ1-2	NA	NA	TRBV29-1	TGCAGCGTTGACTCGCGGGTTGGCTACACCTTC	CSVDSRVGYTF
TRBJ2-7	NA	TRBD2	TRBV5-5	TGTGCCAGCAGCTTGGGACTAGCGGGGGGCGACGAGCAGTACTTC	CASSLGLAGGDEQYF
TRBJ1-5	NA	NA	TRBV19	TGTGCCAGTAGAACCCGTTTAGGAGGAAGCCAGCATTTT	CASRTRLGGSQHF
TRBJ2-3	NA	NA	TRBV29-1	TGCAGCGTTGCATTAGGTCGCGGGGGCACAGATACGCAGTATTTT	CSVALGRGGTDTQYF
TRBJ1-4	once	TRBD1	TRBV7-2	TGTGCCAGCAGCGCTACAGGGGGCTTAGCTAATGAAAAACTGTTTTTT	CASSATGGLANEKLFF
TRBJ2-7	NA	NA	TRBV27	TGTGCCAGCGCCCTAACTGCGGCCAGCTCCTACGAGCAGTACTTC	CASALTAASSYEQYF
TRBJ2-3	NA	TRBD2	TRBV11-2	TGTGCCAGCAGCTTAGATATTAGCGGGAGGGGAGATACGCAGTATTTT	CASSLDISGRGDTQYF
TRBJ1-2	NA	NA	TRBV4-1	TGCGCCAGCAGCCACCTCGTAGTGGGGGCGGGCGGCTACACCTTC	CASSHLVVGAGGYTF
TRBJ1-4	NA	TRBD1	TRBV5-1	TGCGCCAGCCGATCAGGGGGCGCGGGTAATGAAAAACTGTTTTTT	CASRSGGAGNEKLFF
TRBJ2-5	few	TRBD2	TRBV7-3	TGTGCCAGCAGCCCCCTCGGTGGAGCGGGATTATTGGCCCAGTACTTC	CASSPLGGAGLLAQYF
TRBJ1-4	NA	TRBD1	TRBV6-6	TGTGCCAGCAGTTATCTGGGACAGGCTAATGAAAAACTGTTTTTT	CASSYLGQANEKLFF
TRBJ2-5	NA	NA	TRBV27	TGTGCCAGCACCCCTCGGGAGACCCAGTACTTC	CASTPRETQYF
TRBJ2-1	NA	NA	TRBV7-8	TGTGCCCTTACCCGGCTAGCCAATGAGCAGTTCTTC	CALTRLANEQFF
TRBJ1-5	NA	NA	TRBV6-6	TGTGCCAGCAGTAGCCGGGAGATAAATCAGCCCCAGCATTTT	CASSSREINQPQHF
TRBJ2-7	once	TRBD1	TRBV6-5	TGTGCCAGCAGTGAGGGACAGGGTAGCTACGAGCAGTACTTC	CASSEGQGSYEQYF
TRBJ2-7	NA	TRBD1	TRBV19	TGTGCCAGTAGTGGGTTAGGGGGCCGGAGAGATGGCGAGCAGTACTTC	CASSGLGGRRDGEQYF
TRBJ1-1	NA	NA	TRBV28	TGTGCCACCACACCCGGGACAAAAAATGAAGCTTTCTTT	CATTPGTKNEAFF
TRBJ2-1	NA	TRBD1	TRBV23-1	TGCGCCAGCGGGGACAGGGGAAATGAGCAGTTCTTC	CASGDRGNEQFF
TRBJ2-3	NA	NA	TRBV19	TGTGCCAGTAGTCCACAGGGGGGGAGCCCAGATACGCAGTATTTT	CASSPQGGSPDTQYF
TRBJ2-6	NA	NA	TRBV9	TGTGCCAGCAGCGTAGCTCAGGAAGGTCTCCTGACTTTC	CASSVAQEGLLTF
TRBJ2-7	NA	NA	TRBV5-1	TGCGCCAGCAGCTTGGGGTATAGAGGAGTCGACGAGCAGTACTTC	CASSLGYRGVDEQYF
TRBJ2-7	few	NA	TRBV6-5	TGTGCCAGCAGTTGGGGACGGGCGGGATACGAGCAGTACTTC	CASSWGRAGYEQYF
TRBJ2-2	NA	TRBD1	TRBV10-3	TGTGCCATTGCAGACAGGGCGGCAACCGGGGAGCTGTTTTTT	CAIADRAATGELFF
TRBJ2-6	NA	NA	TRBV4-2	TGTGCCAGCAGCCAAGATATAGACTCTGGGGCCAACGTCCTGACTTTC	CASSQDIDSGANVLTF
TRBJ1-1	NA	NA	TRBV30	TGTGCCTGGAAACATACAGGAACAATGAACACTGAAGCTTTCTTT	CAWKHTGTMNTEAFF
TRBJ1-5	NA	NA	TRBV5-4	TGTGCCAGCAGCATAGGGGGACGAGGGGAAAATCAGCCCCAGCATTTT	CASSIGGRGENQPQHF